A single sample gave rise to the 16 T cell receptor beta chains below, sequenced in a study of cytomegalovirus exposure and HLA in healthy donors. PCR involved 60 Vbeta and 13 Jbeta primers. The assay was immunoSEQ multiplex PCR, and TCRdb's table has in-frame clones only and misses some. The sample contains 140,000 or so clones, 76% of which appear only once. The sample taken for sequencing was PBMCs. These TCRs come from a man aged 40-49 years in good health and CMV-seronegative.

The V and J genes are TRBV14 and TRBJ2-2, with 7 bases aligning to TRBD2. This CDR3 comprises 16 residues. Germline V gives CDR1 SGHDN, CDR2 FVKESK. The junction had 1 base not matched to a gene; V was cut back by 0 bases and J by 0 bases. CDR3 residues: CASSQELAPNTGELFF. CDR3 sequence (DNA): TGTGCCAGCAGCCAAGAACTAGCGCCGAACACCGGGGAGCTGTTTTTT.

The chain links TRBV19 to TRBJ1-2; D perhaps matches TRBD1 (6 bases). Germline V gene lookup returns CDR1 LNHDA and CDR2 SQIVND (reference sequence). V dropped 7 bases and J dropped 0 bases, with 18 bases sitting between them. This CDR3 region has 16 residues. This CDR3 is CASNPDGRGTNYGYTF. CDR3 in DNA: TGTGCCAGTAATCCAGACGGTAGGGGGACTAACTATGGCTACACCTTC.

The chain combines TRBV5-4 with TRBJ2-7; 8 positions agree with TRBD1. V shed 6 bases and J 0 bases; nucleotides not matched to a gene: 11. The length of the CDR3 is 16 residues. Germline lookup yields CDR1 SGHNT and CDR2 YYREEE (reference sequence). The CDR3 region is CASNLFGQGGSYEQYF. The CDR3 bases are TGTGCCAGCAACCTGTTCGGACAGGGTGGCTCCTACGAGCAGTACTTC.

This clone has only a few counts. This chain joins TRBV2 and TRBJ2-7; 8 nucleotides line up with TRBD1. V dropped 2 bases and J dropped 5; count of bases not matched to a gene: 8. From germline, CDR1 is SNHLY and CDR2 FYNNEI. The CDR3 sequence is 15 residues long. CDR3 bases: TGTGCCAGCAGTGAAACCGGGCAGGGGGCGAACGAGCAGTACTTC. It encodes CASSETGQGANEQYF.

This clone showed up just a few times. This chain links TRBV19 with TRBJ2-5; D may match TRBD1 or TRBD2 (5 bases each). TRBJ2-7 explains the end of the DNA better; the J call may be wrong. The CDR3 runs to 13 residues. Germline CDR1 is LNHDA and CDR2 is SQIVND (reference sequence). CDR3 sequence: CASSPLGDYEQYF. The CDR3, as DNA: TGTGCCAGTAGCCCCTTGGGGGACTACGAGCAGTACTTC.

This sequence joins TRBV2 and TRBJ2-3; the D gene is possibly TRBD2 (7 bases). The V end lost 5 bases, the J end lost 5 bases, and 14 bases lay between the germline ends. The germline V gene encodes CDR1 SNHLY and CDR2 FYNNEI. The CDR3 sequence is 14 residues long. The chain's CDR3 is CASSSVGGRDTQYF. The CDR3, as DNA: TGTGCCAGCAGTTCAGTGGGGGGGCGAGATACGCAGTATTTT.

This clone appeared once. The J gene is TRBJ1-5, the V gene TRBV6-5; tentatively, D is TRBD1 (5 bases). Trimming shortened V by 4 bases and J by 3 bases, and 13 bases separated the two germline ends. The CDR3 has 15 residues. Germline CDR1 MNHEY, CDR2 SVGAGI. The CDR3: CASSFRQMDNQPQHF. CDR3 bases: TGTGCCAGCAGTTTTCGACAGATGGACAATCAGCCCCAGCATTTT.

The V gene is TRBV7-2, the J gene TRBJ2-2; D call uncertain. Germline V gene lookup returns CDR1 SGHTA and CDR2 FQGNSA. CDR3 length equals 13 residues. V was cut by 2 bases and J by 7 bases, with 8 bases left in between. The CDR3 region is CASSLRPDGELFF. The CDR3 nucleotides are TGTGCCAGCAGCTTACGCCCAGACGGGGAGCTGTTTTTT.

The table lists this clone with a few counts. The chain carries TRBV19 and TRBJ2-2; 8 positions match TRBD2. From germline, CDR1 is LNHDA and CDR2 SQIVND (reference sequence). The CDR3 covers 16 residues. V shed 0 bases and J 13 bases; nucleotides not matched to a gene: 13. The CDR3 DNA is TGTGCCAGTAGTATAGATTTGGCGGGAGGTATCGGGCGGCTGTTTTTT. The encoded protein is CASSIDLAGGIGRLFF.

CDR3 bases: TGTGCCAGCAGCTTAGACGCCAACCGGGACTATTACACCGGGGAGCTGTTTTTT. It specifies CASSLDANRDYYTGELFF. The chain joins TRBV7-6 to TRBJ2-2; 7 bases map to TRBD2. Germline CDR1 is SGHVS and CDR2 is FNYEAQ. CDR3 length equals 18 residues. V shed 1 base, J shed 3 bases, and the junction held 11 bases outside the gene matches.

This clone has just one count. The chain carries TRBV14 and TRBJ1-1; TRBD1 might be the D (5 bases). V dropped 5 bases and J dropped 1 base, with 14 bases sitting between them. CDR1 is SGHDN and CDR2 is FVKESK in the germline V gene. This CDR3 region has 15 residues. The CDR3 loop is CASSDLAGSNTEAFF. DNA of the CDR3: TGTGCCAGCAGCGACCTCGCAGGGTCGAACACTGAAGCTTTCTTT.

This sequence joins TRBV11-3 and TRBJ2-3; no firm D call. Deletions cut 5 bases from V and 4 bases from J, with 13 bases between. There are 14 residues in the CDR3. Per the germline V gene, CDR1 is SGHNT and CDR2 is YENEEA. The CDR3, as DNA: TGTGCCAGCAGCCCCCGGGTGTCCCCAGATACGCAGTATTTT. It yields the protein CASSPRVSPDTQYF.

CDR3 residues: CASSPDRQGSYEQYF. Written as DNA, the CDR3 is TGCGCCAGCAGCCCGGACCGGCAGGGTTCCTACGAGCAGTACTTC. The J gene is TRBJ2-7, the V gene TRBV5-1; D possibly corresponds to TRBD1 (5 bases). Trimming removed 4 bases from V and 1 base from J, with 15 bases in between. From germline, CDR1 is SGHRS and CDR2 YFSETQ. The CDR3 loop spans 15 amino acids.

The chain joins TRBV2 to TRBJ2-3; 8 nucleotides match TRBD1. The CDR3 has 15 residues. Germline V CDR1 and CDR2: SNHLY, FYNNEI. V shed 4 bases, J shed 3 bases, and the junction held 6 bases outside the gene matches. The CDR3: CASSAGDRRTDTQYF. In DNA, the CDR3 is TGTGCCAGCAGTGCCGGGGACAGGCGAACAGATACGCAGTATTTT.

The rearrangement uses TRBV7-9 and TRBJ1-2, with 7 bases that match TRBD1. From germline, CDR1 is SEHNR and CDR2 FQNEAQ (reference sequence). The CDR3 covers 16 residues. V lost 3 bases to trimming and J lost 0 bases; unmatched junction nucleotides: 7. The CDR3 nucleotides read TGTGCCAGCAGCTTCCACAAAGGACAGGCTAACTATGGCTACACCTTC. Its protein product is CASSFHKGQANYGYTF.

The chain employs TRBV4-1 and TRBJ2-3, with D tentatively TRBD2 (6 bases). The CDR3 is 15 amino acids. V lost 6 bases, J lost 6 bases, and 19 bases lay in between. Looked up from germline, CDR1 is MGHRA and CDR2 is YSYEKL. The CDR3 here is CASRPVVAERDTQYF. The DNA for the CDR3 is TGCGCCAGCAGACCCGTGGTAGCGGAGAGGGATACGCAGTATTTT.